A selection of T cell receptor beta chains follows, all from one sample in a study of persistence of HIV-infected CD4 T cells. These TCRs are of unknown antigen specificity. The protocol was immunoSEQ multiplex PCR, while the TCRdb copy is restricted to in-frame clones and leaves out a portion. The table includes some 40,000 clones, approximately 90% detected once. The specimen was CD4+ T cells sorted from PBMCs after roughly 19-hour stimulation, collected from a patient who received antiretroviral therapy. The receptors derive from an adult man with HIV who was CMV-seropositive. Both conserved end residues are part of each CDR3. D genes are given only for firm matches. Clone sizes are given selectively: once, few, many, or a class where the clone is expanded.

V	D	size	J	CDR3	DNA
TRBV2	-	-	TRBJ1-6	CASSSGGPLYNSPLHF	TGTGCCAGCAGCAGTGGGGGCCCCCTCTATAATTCACCCCTCCACTTT
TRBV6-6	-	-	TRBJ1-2	CASSYGQQYGYTF	TGTGCCAGCAGTTACGGGCAGCAATATGGCTACACCTTC
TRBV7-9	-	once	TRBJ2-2	CASGIGNSGELFF	TGTGCCAGCGGGATAGGGAATTCCGGGGAGCTGTTTTTT
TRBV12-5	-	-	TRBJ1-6	CASGFPGSPLHF	TGTGCTAGTGGTTTCCCCGGGTCACCCCTCCACTTT
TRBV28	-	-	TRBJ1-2	CASSFWLLTNYGYTF	TGTGCCAGCAGTTTTTGGCTGCTTACTAACTATGGCTACACCTTC
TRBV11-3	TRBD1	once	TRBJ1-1	CASSSNRGPWGDTEAFF	TGTGCCAGCAGCTCGAACAGGGGGCCGTGGGGCGACACTGAAGCTTTCTTT
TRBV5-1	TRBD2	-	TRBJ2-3	CASSLVGGGTDTQYF	TGCGCCAGCAGCTTGGTCGGGGGGGGCACAGATACGCAGTATTTT
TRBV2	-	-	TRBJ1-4	CASSEGGGAGEKLFF	TGTGCCAGCAGTGAAGGTGGGGGGGCAGGTGAAAAACTGTTTTTT
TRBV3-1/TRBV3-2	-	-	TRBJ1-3	CASSQESSGNTIYF	TGTGCCAGCAGCCAAGAATCCTCTGGAAACACCATATATTTT
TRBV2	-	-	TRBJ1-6	CASSARNSPLHF	TGTGCCAGCAGTGCCCGAAATTCACCCCTCCACTTT
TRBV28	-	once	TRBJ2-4	CASTQDRAKNIQYF	TGTGCCAGCACACAGGACAGAGCCAAAAACATTCAGTACTTC
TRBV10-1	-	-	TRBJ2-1	CASSESKGTRNEQFF	TGCGCCAGCAGTGAGTCAAAGGGAACAAGGAATGAGCAGTTCTTC
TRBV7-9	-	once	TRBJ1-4	CASSPTEQKLFF	TGTGCCAGCAGTCCCACCGAACAAAAACTGTTTTTT
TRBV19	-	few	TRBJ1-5	CASSIVGSYSNQPQHF	TGTGCCAGTAGTATAGTGGGGAGCTATAGCAATCAGCCCCAGCATTTT
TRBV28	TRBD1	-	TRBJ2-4	CASSWDRGNAGAKNIQYF	TGTGCCAGCAGTTGGGACAGGGGGAATGCTGGAGCCAAAAACATTCAGTACTTC
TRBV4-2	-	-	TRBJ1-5	CASSQDIGIQPQHF	TGTGCCAGCAGCCAAGATATTGGGATACAGCCCCAGCATTTT